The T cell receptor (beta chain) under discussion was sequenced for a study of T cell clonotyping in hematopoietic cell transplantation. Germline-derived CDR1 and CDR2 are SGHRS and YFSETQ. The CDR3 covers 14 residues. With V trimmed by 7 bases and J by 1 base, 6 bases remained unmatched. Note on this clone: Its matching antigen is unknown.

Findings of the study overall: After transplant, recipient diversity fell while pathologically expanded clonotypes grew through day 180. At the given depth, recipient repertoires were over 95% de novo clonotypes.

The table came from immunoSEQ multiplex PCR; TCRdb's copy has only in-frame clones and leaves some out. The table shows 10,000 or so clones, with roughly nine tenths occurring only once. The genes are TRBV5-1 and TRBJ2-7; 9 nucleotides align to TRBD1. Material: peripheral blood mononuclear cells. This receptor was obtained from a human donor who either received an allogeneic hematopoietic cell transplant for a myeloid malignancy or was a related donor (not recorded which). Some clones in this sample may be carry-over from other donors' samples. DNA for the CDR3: TGCGCCAGCCAACCGACAGGGGGTTCCTACGAGCAGTACTTC. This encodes CASQPTGGSYEQYF.